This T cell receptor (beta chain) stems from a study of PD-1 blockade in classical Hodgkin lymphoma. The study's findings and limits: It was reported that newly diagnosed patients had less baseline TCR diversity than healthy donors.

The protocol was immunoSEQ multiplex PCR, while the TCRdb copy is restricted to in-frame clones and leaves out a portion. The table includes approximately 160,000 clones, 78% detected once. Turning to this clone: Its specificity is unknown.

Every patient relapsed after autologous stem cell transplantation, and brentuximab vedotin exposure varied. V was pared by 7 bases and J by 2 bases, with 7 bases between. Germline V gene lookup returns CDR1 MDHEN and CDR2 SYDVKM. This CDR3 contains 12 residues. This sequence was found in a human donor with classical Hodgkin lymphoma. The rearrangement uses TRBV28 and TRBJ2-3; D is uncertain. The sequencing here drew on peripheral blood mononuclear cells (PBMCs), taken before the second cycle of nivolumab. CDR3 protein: CASIGPTDTQYF. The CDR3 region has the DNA TGTGCCAGCATCGGACCCACAGATACGCAGTATTTT.